Presented here are 7 T cell receptor beta chains from one specimen sequenced in a study of long-term antiretroviral therapy in people with HIV. Assay version v3.0 of immunoSEQ was used, and it was run at survey level. Using immunoSEQ multiplex PCR, the repertoire was profiled, and TCRdb retains in-frame clones only, with some absent. The sample yields about 30,000 clones, around 85% seen once. Sequencing used unsorted PBMCs, obtained 3 years after starting antiretroviral therapy. These receptors were taken from a man aged 40-50 years with HIV.

The chain joins TRBV7-8 to TRBJ1-1; a possible D gene is TRBD1 (6 bases). Germline V CDR1 and CDR2: SGHVS, FQNEAQ. The CDR3 extends over 20 amino acids. V was pared by 2 bases and J by 0 bases, with 25 bases between. CDR3 amino acids: CASSLRGPDRYARLNTEAFF. In DNA form, the CDR3 reads TGTGCCAGCAGCTTAAGAGGTCCTGACAGGTACGCGCGACTGAACACTGAAGCTTTCTTT.

The chain employs TRBV5-1 and TRBJ2-5, with D perhaps TRBD1 (6 bases). V was clipped by 4 bases and J by 1 base, with 17 bases between them. Germline V CDR1 and CDR2: SGHRS, YFSETQ. The CDR3 consists of 16 residues. Written as DNA, the CDR3 is TGCGCCAGCAGCCCTGAGTTCCAGGGGCCCCAAGAGACCCAGTACTTC. Its protein product is CASSPEFQGPQETQYF. Full variable domain (remainder filled in from reference TRBV5-1 and TRBJ2-5): KAGVTQTPRYLIKTRGQQVTLSCSPISGHRSVSWYQQTPGQGLQFLFEYFSETQRNKGNFPGRFSGRQFSNSRSEMNVSTLELGDSALYLCASSPEFQGPQETQYFGPGTRLLVL.

The V and J genes are TRBV19 and TRBJ2-7; D tentatively reads TRBD1 or TRBD2 (5 bases each). With 3 bases removed from V and 3 bases from J, the gap between germline ends came to 15 bases. Germline V gene lookup returns CDR1 LNHDA and CDR2 SQIVND (reference sequence). This CDR3 spans 15 amino acids. The CDR3 coding sequence is TGTGCCAGTAGTATCGGCTGGGGGAGCCACTACGAGCAGTACTTC. Translating it yields CASSIGWGSHYEQYF.

The J gene is TRBJ2-2, the V gene TRBV7-9, with 10 nucleotides matching TRBD2. The V and J ends lost 5 bases and 4 bases, in that order; junction bases with no gene match: 10. There are 17 residues in the CDR3. Germline CDR1 is SEHNR and CDR2 is FQNEAQ (reference sequence). CDR3 bases: TGTGCCAGCAGCCCCGGAGGACTAGCGGTCCTCACCGGGGAGCTGTTTTTT. It is translated as CASSPGGLAVLTGELFF.

V is TRBV19 and J is TRBJ1-2, with D uncertain. Germline-derived CDR1 and CDR2 are LNHDA and SQIVND (reference sequence). V shed 2 bases and J shed 0 bases, with 13 bases lying between them. This CDR3 has 16 amino acids. The CDR3 DNA is TGTGCCAGTAGTATAACTGGGCACGCTCCTAACTATGGCTACACCTTC. Residues: CASSITGHAPNYGYTF.

V and J are TRBV4-1 and TRBJ2-3, with D tentatively TRBD2 (6 bases). Germline V lookup: CDR1 MGHRA, CDR2 YSYEKL. Trimming shortened V by 1 base and J by 6 bases, and 20 bases separated the two germline ends. The CDR3 covers 17 residues. The CDR3: CASSQVSGSGLGDTQYF. The CDR3 bases are TGCGCCAGCAGCCAAGTCTCGGGTAGCGGACTGGGGGATACGCAGTATTTT.

This sequence joins TRBV5-1 and TRBJ2-3, with D tentatively TRBD1 or TRBD2 (5 bases each). V shed 7 bases and J shed 4 bases, with 19 bases lying between them. Germline lookup yields CDR1 SGHRS and CDR2 YFSETQ. This CDR3 comprises 15 residues. CDR3 bases: TGCGCCAGCGGGGTTCGGGGCGGGCCGGCAGATACGCAGTATTTT. Its protein is CASGVRGGPADTQYF.